These T cell receptor beta chains were read from a single sample in a study of post-analysis software for immune sequencing data. MiXCR, applied by TCRdb to the PCR reads, yields one record per CDR3 protein. Here the sample spans about 540,000 distinct CDR3 sequences, approximately 31% being singletons. The specimen sequenced was blood. These receptors all come from a girl between 2 and 17 years old with multiple sclerosis. The CDR3 runs from the conserved cysteine through the conserved F or W. The order of the fields is clone size, V gene, D gene, J gene, CDR3 protein, CDR3 DNA. A D gene is named only where the DNA matches it firmly. Only part of the rows carry a size: once, few, many, or a class if the clone is expanded.

size: few; V: TRBV12-3/TRBV12-4; D: TRBD1; J: TRBJ1-1; CDR3: CAGSPPGQGSAEAFF; DNA: TGTGCCGGCAGTCCCCCGGGACAGGGATCGGCTGAAGCTTTCTTT
size: many; V: TRBV28; D: TRBD1; J: TRBJ2-5; CDR3: CASSPDRVETQYF; DNA: TGTGCCAGCAGTCCGGACAGGGTGGAGACCCAGTACTTC
size: -; V: TRBV5-1; D: -; J: TRBJ2-1; CDR3: CASTESDPNEQFF; DNA: TGCGCCAGCACCGAGTCTGACCCCAATGAGCAGTTCTTC
size: -; V: TRBV20-1; D: TRBD1; J: TRBJ1-1; CDR3: CSAGADNRDRSAFF; DNA: TGCAGTGCCGGGGCCGACAACCGGGACAGATCGGCTTTCTTT
size: -; V: TRBV10-3; D: -; J: TRBJ1-2; CDR3: CAISEEGYYGYTF; DNA: TGTGCCATCAGTGAGGAGGGGTACTATGGCTACACCTTC
size: -; V: TRBV12-3/TRBV12-4; D: TRBD2; J: TRBJ2-1; CDR3: CASSFVAGGEQFF; DNA: TGTGCCAGCAGTTTCGTGGCGGGGGGGGAGCAGTTCTTC
size: -; V: TRBV12-3/TRBV12-4; D: -; J: TRBJ1-5; CDR3: CASSLAGVSNQPQHF; DNA: TGTGCCAGCAGTTTGGCAGGGGTTAGCAATCAGCCCCAGCATTTT
size: few; V: TRBV2; D: -; J: TRBJ2-1; CDR3: CAGATTTYNEQFF; DNA: TGTGCCGGTGCGACGACTACCTACAATGAGCAGTTCTTC
size: few; V: TRBV20-1; D: -; J: TRBJ1-6; CDR3: CSARDPRQASSYNSPLHF; DNA: TGCAGTGCTAGAGATCCAAGACAGGCGAGCTCCTATAATTCACCCCTCCACTTT
size: -; V: TRBV15; D: TRBD2; J: TRBJ2-1; CDR3: CATSRSPGTSGYPLQFF; DNA: TGTGCCACCAGCAGATCCCCCGGGACTAGCGGGTATCCGCTGCAGTTCTTC